These T cell receptor beta chains were read from a single sample in a study of blood T cell repertoires in COVID-19. The method was immunoSEQ multiplex PCR; TCRdb's version includes in-frame clones alone and lacks a portion of them. The data contain about 120,000 clones, around 89% of them singletons. Sample: peripheral blood. All receptors come from a woman aged 55-70 years with COVID-19, enrolled during active disease. CDR3s include the opening cysteine and the closing phenylalanine or tryptophan. The order of the fields is clone size, J gene, V gene, D gene, CDR3 protein, CDR3 DNA. A D gene is named only where the DNA matches it firmly. Only part of the rows carry a size: once, few, many, or a class if the clone is expanded.

>-|TRBJ2-1|TRBV7-2|-
CASERGYNEQFF
TGTGCCAGCGAAAGGGGGTACAATGAGCAGTTCTTC
>once|TRBJ1-2|TRBV5-4|-
CASSLPVGEGYGYTF
TGTGCCAGCAGCCTCCCCGTTGGGGAGGGTTATGGCTACACCTTC
>once|TRBJ1-4|TRBV5-1|-
CASASQGSNEKLFF
TGCGCCAGCGCATCACAGGGATCTAATGAAAAACTGTTTTTT
>-|TRBJ1-2|TRBV5-1|-
CASSLGPREGYTF
TGCGCCAGCAGCTTGGGGCCGCGGGAAGGCTACACCTTC
>-|TRBJ2-7|TRBV7-9|-
CASSGAYEQYF
TGTGCCAGCAGTGGAGCCTACGAGCAGTACTTC
>once|TRBJ1-2|TRBV9|-
CASSASGTLTNYGYTF
TGTGCCAGCAGCGCCAGCGGGACCCTTACAAACTATGGCTACACCTTC
>once|TRBJ1-2|TRBV12-3/TRBV12-4|-
CASSLVDGYTF
TGTGCCAGCAGTTTGGTAGATGGCTACACCTTC
>-|TRBJ2-7|TRBV10-1|-
CASLGDGSEQYF
TGCGCCAGCCTAGGGGATGGCTCCGAGCAGTACTTC
>-|TRBJ1-2|TRBV11-2|-
CASSLSGGYPPNYGYTF
TGTGCCAGCAGCTTATCTGGGGGCTACCCTCCTAACTATGGCTACACCTTC
>-|TRBJ2-7|TRBV5-1|-
CASSLQTGSYEQYF
TGCGCCAGCAGCTTGCAAACGGGTTCCTACGAGCAGTACTTC